These 16 T cell receptor beta chains were sequenced from one sample in a study of blood T cell repertoires in COVID-19. The protocol was immunoSEQ multiplex PCR, while the TCRdb copy is restricted to in-frame clones and leaves out a portion. The sample carries 120,000 to 150,000 clones, approximately 80% recorded once. The sequencing input was peripheral blood. Source of these receptors: a man between 60 and 75 years old with active or convalescent COVID-19.

The V call is TRBV6-5, the J call TRBJ2-7; TRBD2 might be the D (7 bases). V was shortened by 4 bases and J by 5 bases, with 12 bases between the two germline ends. The CDR3 spans 13 residues. CDR1 and CDR2 from the germline V gene are MNHEY and SVGAGI. The CDR3 bases are TGTGCCAGCAGTTTTGCGGGGGCCAACGAGCAGTACTTC. Its protein product is CASSFAGANEQYF.

This chain connects TRBV2 to TRBJ2-2; 7 positions agree with TRBD1. Germline values: CDR1 SNHLY, CDR2 FYNNEI. After removal of 5 bases from V and 5 bases from J, the junction contained 5 bases not matched to a gene. This CDR3 is built from 14 residues. The CDR3 protein is CASSPAGGTGELFF. For the CDR3, the DNA is TGTGCCAGCAGTCCAGCAGGGGGTACCGGGGAGCTGTTTTTT.

V is TRBV5-4 and J is TRBJ2-1; 8 bases fit TRBD2. Germline V lookup: CDR1 SGHNT, CDR2 YYREEE (reference sequence). The ends lost 4 bases at V and 0 bases at J; junction bases unmatched: 6. CDR3 size: 16 residues. The CDR3 loop reads CASSPTSVSSYNEQFF. For the CDR3, the DNA is TGTGCCAGCAGCCCGACTAGCGTTAGCTCCTACAATGAGCAGTTCTTC.

This clone has just one count. The CDR3 coding sequence is TGTGCCAGTAGTATAGGGCAAAACAATGAGCAGTTCTTC. Its translation is CASSIGQNNEQFF. The chain links TRBV19 to TRBJ2-1; no firm D call. The CDR3 is 13 amino acids. In germline, CDR1 is LNHDA, CDR2 SQIVND (reference sequence). The germline V and J ends were trimmed by 1 base and 5 bases, with 6 bases remaining between them.

Only a few counts were recorded for this clone. The V gene is TRBV19, the J gene TRBJ1-5; tentatively, D is TRBD1 (6 bases). Trimming took off 6 bases at V and 6 bases at J, with 15 bases between the two ends. The CDR3 runs to 14 residues. CDR1 is LNHDA and CDR2 is SQIVND in the germline V gene (reference sequence). The CDR3 coding sequence is TGTGCCAGTAGCCAACAGGGATATGGTCAGCCCCAGCATTTT. Translated, it gives CASSQQGYGQPQHF.

This chain uses TRBV4-3 with TRBJ2-6; the match to TRBD2 covers 8 bases. Germline V gives CDR1 LGHNA, CDR2 YSLEER. This CDR3 region has 18 residues. With V trimmed by 0 bases and J by 0 bases, 4 bases remained unmatched. The CDR3 DNA is TGCGCCAGCAGCCAAGACTCGGCGGGAGGCTCTGGGGCCAACGTCCTGACTTTC. Its translation: CASSQDSAGGSGANVLTF.

The chain links TRBV18 to TRBJ2-1; 9 positions agree with TRBD2. Germline values: CDR1 KGHSH, CDR2 LQKENI. This CDR3 is built from 13 residues. V dropped 8 bases and J dropped 6; count of bases not matched to a gene: 5. The CDR3 DNA is TGTGCCAGCCTAGCGGGATTTAGCAATGAGCAGTTCTTC. It codes for CASLAGFSNEQFF.

The chain couples TRBV28 to TRBJ1-2; 7 bases agree with TRBD1. V gave up 8 bases and J gave up 4 bases; unmatched junction bases: 7. Germline V gene data show CDR1 as MDHEN and CDR2 as SYDVKM. The CDR3 length is 13 residues. The CDR3 sequence is CASGAGGIYGYTF. In DNA, the CDR3 is TGTGCCAGCGGGGCAGGGGGAATCTATGGCTACACCTTC.

A word on this clone: Other nucleotide sequences in the sample specify the same CDR3. This chain connects TRBV28 to TRBJ2-7, with D perhaps TRBD2 (6 bases). CDR1 is MDHEN, CDR2 SYDVKM, per germline. Trimming stripped 4 bases from V and 2 bases from J, with 6 bases between. This CDR3 region has 12 residues. CDR3 amino acids: CASSSGAYEQYF. CDR3 nucleotides: TGTGCCAGCAGTTCGGGGGCCTACGAGCAGTACTTC. Together with reference TRBV28 and TRBJ2-7, the CDR3 gives the full variable domain: DVKVTQSSRYLVKRTGEKVFLECVQDMDHENMFWYRQDPGLGLRLIYFSYDVKMKEKGDIPEGYSVSREKKERFSLILESASTNQTSMYLCASSSGAYEQYFGPGTRLTVT.

This clone was seen at least ten times. The chain has TRBV7-7 and TRBJ2-5; 10 bases align to TRBD2. Germline values: CDR1 SSHAT, CDR2 FNYEAQ (reference sequence). The CDR3 has 16 residues. V lost 4 bases, J lost 5 bases, and 10 bases stayed unmatched. The CDR3 DNA sequence: TGTGCCAGCAGCTCGCTCCTAGCGGGAGACAAGGAGACCCAGTACTTC. Translated: CASSSLLAGDKETQYF.

The chain recombines TRBV2 with TRBJ1-2; TRBD1 aligns across 8 bases. The V gene end was trimmed by 1 base and the J gene end by 8 bases; junction bases not matched to a gene: 6. This CDR3 has 14 residues. Germline V gene sequence: CDR1 SNHLY, CDR2 FYNNEI. CDR3 DNA sequence: TGTGCCAGCAGTGAAGTTACCAGGGGGCTAGGCTACACCTTC. It encodes CASSEVTRGLGYTF.

The rearrangement joins TRBV11-3 to TRBJ2-1, with 9 bases that match TRBD1. Germline CDR1 and CDR2: SGHNT and YENEEA. The CDR3 has 15 amino acids. After removal of 3 bases from V and 9 bases from J, the junction contained 9 bases not matched to a gene. This CDR3 is CASSLGDRVNSEQFF. The CDR3 coding sequence is TGTGCCAGCAGCTTGGGGGACAGGGTAAACAGTGAGCAGTTCTTC. The variable domain in full, completed from reference TRBV11-3 and TRBJ2-1, reads EAGVVQSPRYKIIEKKQPVAFWCNPISGHNTLYWYLQNLGQGPELLIRYENEEAVDDSQLPKDRFSAERLKGVDSTLKIQPAELGDSAVYLCASSLGDRVNSEQFFGPGTRLTVL.

This chain joins TRBV6-5 and TRBJ2-2; 7 nucleotides line up with TRBD2. There are 14 residues in the CDR3. J gave up 1 base and V 6 bases, and 2 bases lay outside the gene matches. Germline V gene sequence: CDR1 MNHEY, CDR2 SVGAGI. CDR3: CASRSGMNTGELFF. DNA for the CDR3: TGTGCCAGCAGAAGCGGGATGAACACCGGGGAGCTGTTTTTT.

The CDR3 sequence is CASSQQPGTSATDTQYF. As DNA, the CDR3 is TGCGCCAGCAGCCAACAGCCCGGGACTAGCGCCACAGATACGCAGTATTTT. This chain uses TRBV4-1 with TRBJ2-3; TRBD2 aligns across 10 bases. The CDR3 contains 17 residues. Germline CDR1 and CDR2: MGHRA and YSYEKL. The V gene end was trimmed by 2 bases and the J gene end by 2 bases; junction bases not matched to a gene: 7.

This rearrangement joins TRBV10-1 to TRBJ2-1, with D possibly matching TRBD1 (6 bases). V was pared by 3 bases and J by 10 bases, with 16 bases between. This CDR3 contains 14 residues. Looked up from germline, CDR1 is WNHNN and CDR2 is SYGVQD (reference sequence). The chain's CDR3 is CASSESYRVWEQFF. The CDR3 nucleotides read TGCGCCAGCAGTGAAAGTTACAGGGTTTGGGAGCAGTTCTTC.

J is TRBJ1-6 and V is TRBV5-1; D not certain. The ends were cut back, 4 bases at V and 5 bases at J, with 10 bases in the middle. This CDR3 has 14 residues. Germline CDR1 SGHRS, CDR2 YFSETQ. The CDR3 region is CASSHGRDNSPLHF. The CDR3, as DNA: TGCGCCAGCAGCCACGGGCGGGATAATTCACCCCTCCACTTT. Combining the CDR3 with reference TRBV5-1 and TRBJ1-6 gives the whole variable domain KAGVTQTPRYLIKTRGQQVTLSCSPISGHRSVSWYQQTPGQGLQFLFEYFSETQRNKGNFPGRFSGRQFSNSRSEMNVSTLELGDSALYLCASSHGRDNSPLHFGNGTRLTVT.